The 27 T cell receptor beta chains below were found in one sample sequenced in a study of T cell responses to AZD1222 COVID-19 vaccine. Sequenced by immunoSEQ multiplex PCR; TCRdb stores in-frame clones only, minus some. The sample consists of 150,000 or so clones, 89% of them appearing once. The sample here was peripheral blood, taken on day 0 of AZD1222 vaccination. The receptors were gathered from an adult in good health.

About this clone itself: Additional DNA sequences in this sample encode the identical CDR3. The V and J genes are TRBV19 and TRBJ1-2; D call uncertain. Germline V gives CDR1 LNHDA, CDR2 SQIVND (reference sequence). This CDR3 spans 12 amino acids. The V end lost 2 bases, the J end lost 4 bases, and 5 bases lay between the germline ends. In DNA, the CDR3 is TGTGCCAGTAGTATACCCGGCTATGGCTACACCTTC. It specifies CASSIPGYGYTF.

This clone was counted once. This chain joins TRBV7-9 and TRBJ1-2; TRBD1 matches 8 bases. V lost 0 bases, J lost 0 bases, and 3 bases stayed unmatched. This CDR3 is built from 16 residues. From germline, CDR1 is SEHNR and CDR2 FQNEAQ (reference sequence). The CDR3 nucleotides are TGTGCCAGCAGCTTAGCCCCAGGGGGCTCTAACTATGGCTACACCTTC. This gives the protein CASSLAPGGSNYGYTF.

The V gene is TRBV3-1 (or the pseudogene TRBV3-2), the J gene TRBJ1-4, with a possible D match to TRBD1 (6 bases). Germline CDR1 LGHDT, CDR2 YNNKEL (reference sequence). V lost 0 bases, J lost 5 bases, and 10 bases lay in between. The CDR3 covers 15 residues. Here the CDR3 reads CASSQDPGVNEKLFF. CDR3 DNA: TGTGCCAGCAGCCAAGATCCAGGGGTAAATGAAAAACTGTTTTTT.

The chain is built from TRBV7-8 and TRBJ1-2; D is perhaps TRBD1 (5 bases). The length of the CDR3 is 16 residues. CDR1 and CDR2 (germline): SGHVS, FQNEAQ. Trimming stripped 4 bases from V and 8 bases from J, with 23 bases between. DNA of the CDR3: TGTGCCAGCAGCTCCGCCGGGACGACCCTCGTGAGGGGCTACACCTTC. As protein: CASSSAGTTLVRGYTF.

This sequence joins TRBV15 and TRBJ2-1, with D unresolved. The CDR3 is 13 residues long. V was clipped by 0 bases and J by 10 bases, with 10 bases between them. In germline, CDR1 is LNHNV, CDR2 YYDKDF (reference sequence). CDR3 nucleotide sequence: TGTGCCACCAGCAGAGATATGCGGCACGAGCAGTTCTTC. This codes for CATSRDMRHEQFF.

V gene TRBV6-2 or TRBV6-3 combines with J gene TRBJ1-2; D may be TRBD1 (6 bases). CDR3 length equals 13 residues. V lost 6 bases and J lost 2, with 10 bases in between. CDR1 and CDR2 (germline): MNHEY, SVGEGT. The CDR3 bases are TGTGCCAGCAGCCACAGGGCGAACTATGGCTACACCTTC. Translation: CASSHRANYGYTF.

This rearrangement joins TRBV7-2 to TRBJ1-1; possible D gene TRBD1, 6 bases. This CDR3 region has 14 residues. Trimming stripped 5 bases from V and 4 bases from J, with 14 bases between. The V gene's germline CDR1 is SGHTA and CDR2 FQGNSA. This CDR3 reads CASSPARGTTEAFF. DNA of the CDR3: TGTGCCAGCAGCCCCGCCAGGGGAACCACTGAAGCTTTCTTT.

This chain joins TRBV4-1 and TRBJ1-3; tentative D call: TRBD1 (6 bases). Per the germline V gene, CDR1 is MGHRA and CDR2 is YSYEKL. The CDR3 runs to 14 residues. V was pared by 8 bases and J by 1 base, with 12 bases between. Here the CDR3 reads CASSQGSSGNTIYF. The CDR3 DNA reads as TGCGCCAGCTCACAGGGTAGTTCTGGAAACACCATATATTTT.

The sample holds one count of this clone. V and J are TRBV27 and TRBJ1-2, with 10 bases aligning to TRBD1. The germline gives CDR1 MNHEY, CDR2 SMNVEV (reference sequence). The length of the CDR3 is 13 residues. V trimming: 5 bases; J trimming: 6 bases; junction bases outside the gene matches: 3. In DNA form, the CDR3 reads TGTGCCAGCAGTATCGGACAGGGGGATGGCTACACCTTC. The encoded protein is CASSIGQGDGYTF.

V is TRBV5-1 and J is TRBJ1-1; a possible D gene is TRBD1 (5 bases). This CDR3 is built from 14 residues. Germline values: CDR1 SGHRS, CDR2 YFSETQ. V lost 0 bases to trimming and J lost 5 bases, with 11 bases between them. For the CDR3, the DNA is TGCGCCAGCAGCTTGGTGGTTCAGGGAACTGAAGCTTTCTTT. It codes for CASSLVVQGTEAFF.

The V gene is TRBV6-1, the J gene TRBJ2-7; D may be TRBD1 (6 bases). CDR3 length equals 16 residues. V lost 0 bases and J lost 2, with 14 bases in between. CDR1 and CDR2 from the germline V gene are MNHNS and SASEGT. In DNA, the CDR3 is TGTGCCAGCAGTGAAGCGGCGGTGCAGGGGACCTACGAGCAGTACTTC. Protein sequence: CASSEAAVQGTYEQYF.

This chain uses TRBV5-4 with TRBJ2-3; D possibly corresponds to TRBD1 (5 bases). This CDR3 region has 16 residues. Germline assignment: CDR1 SGHNT and CDR2 YYREEE (reference sequence). CDR3 amino acids: CETHPGRATSTDTQYF. As DNA, the CDR3 is TGTGAGACGCACCCGGGCAGGGCTACTAGCACAGATACGCAGTATTTT. Complete variable domain (other parts from reference TRBV5-4 and TRBJ2-3): ETGVTQSPTHLIKTRGQQVTLRCSSQSGHNTVSWYQQALGQGPQFIFQYYREEENGRGNFPPRFSGLQFPNYSSELNVNALELDDSALYLCETHPGRATSTDTQYFGPGTRLTVL.

V gene TRBV9 combines with J gene TRBJ2-6, with D unresolved. The CDR3 has 18 amino acids. Trimming removed 1 base at V and 4 bases at J, with 18 bases between. Germline assignment: CDR1 SGDLS and CDR2 YYNGEE. The CDR3 DNA reads TGTGCCAGCAGCGTAAACAGAGGTCTTTCCTCGGGGGCCAACGTCCTGACTTTC. It codes for CASSVNRGLSSGANVLTF.

CDR3 protein: CASSESSGGDNEQFF. The CDR3 nucleotides are TGTGCCAGCAGTGAATCCAGCGGGGGGGACAATGAGCAGTTCTTC. This chain links TRBV2 with TRBJ2-1, with 10 bases fitting TRBD2. CDR1 is SNHLY, CDR2 FYNNEI, per germline. CDR3 length: 15 residues. After removal of 2 bases from V and 5 bases from J, the junction contained 3 bases not matched to a gene.

In its sample, this clone was seen a few times. This chain connects TRBV7-9 to TRBJ2-2, with D tentatively TRBD1 (5 bases). Trimming shortened V by 6 bases and J by 7 bases, and 12 bases separated the two germline ends. The CDR3 spans 13 residues. CDR1 SEHNR and CDR2 FQNEAQ come from the germline V gene (reference sequence). The CDR3 nucleotides read TGTGCCAGCAGGTCAGGGTTTGACGGGGAGCTGTTTTTT. As protein: CASRSGFDGELFF. Drawing the rest from reference TRBV7-9 and TRBJ2-2, the complete variable domain is DTGVSQNPRHKITKRGQNVTFRCDPISEHNRLYWYRQTLGQGPEFLTYFQNEAQLEKSRLLSDRFSAERPKGSFSTLEIQRTEQGDSAMYLCASRSGFDGELFFGEGSRLTVL.

The chain recombines TRBV6-2 or TRBV6-3 with TRBJ1-5, with D possibly being TRBD1 (5 bases). The CDR3 runs to 13 residues. V was shortened by 5 bases and J by 3 bases, with 8 bases between the two germline ends. CDR1 is MNHEY and CDR2 is SVGEGT in the germline V gene. CDR3 residues: CASSGADNQPQHF. CDR3 in DNA: TGTGCCAGCAGTGGGGCAGACAATCAGCCCCAGCATTTT.

The gene calls are TRBV7-2 and TRBJ2-7, with 8 bases fitting TRBD2. This CDR3 contains 16 residues. J was trimmed by 0 bases and V by 2 bases; bases with no gene match: 6. The germline gives CDR1 SGHTA, CDR2 FQGNSA. The CDR3 loop is CASSLLAGMYSYEQYF. DNA of the CDR3: TGTGCCAGCAGCTTACTAGCGGGCATGTACTCCTACGAGCAGTACTTC.

The V gene is TRBV5-1, the J gene TRBJ1-6; D not certain. The CDR3 length is 14 residues. Trimming removed 0 bases from V and 4 bases from J, with 5 bases in between. Looked up from germline, CDR1 is SGHRS and CDR2 is YFSETQ. The CDR3 DNA follows: TGCGCCAGCAGCTTGGAAGGGTATAATTCACCCCTCCACTTT. It is translated as CASSLEGYNSPLHF.

The CDR3 region is CASSLPGQGAYEQYF. CDR3 nucleotide sequence: TGTGCCAGCAGCTTGCCAGGACAGGGGGCCTACGAGCAGTACTTC. The chain has TRBV7-2 and TRBJ2-7; TRBD1 matches 10 bases. The germline CDR1 and CDR2 sequences are SGHTA and FQGNSA. The ends lost 3 bases at V and 2 bases at J; junction bases unmatched: 4. The CDR3 contains 15 residues.

The CDR3 reads CASSNRDRPYEQYF. Written as DNA, the CDR3 is TGTGCCAGCAGCAATAGGGACAGGCCCTACGAGCAGTACTTC. The V and J genes are TRBV9 and TRBJ2-7; TRBD1 matches at 8 bases. CDR1 is SGDLS, CDR2 YYNGEE, per germline. This CDR3 contains 14 residues. The V gene end was trimmed by 4 bases and the J gene end by 2 bases; junction bases not matched to a gene: 5.

The V gene is TRBV7-9, the J gene TRBJ2-3, with 7 bases identical to TRBD2. The CDR3 consists of 14 residues. V lost 4 bases to trimming and J lost 2 bases; unmatched junction nucleotides: 3. The germline V gene encodes CDR1 SEHNR and CDR2 FQNEAQ (reference sequence). The CDR3 DNA is TGTGCCAGCAGCTCCAGCGGGACCACAGATACGCAGTATTTT. Translation gives CASSSSGTTDTQYF.

This clone was observed once. The chain employs TRBV6-6 and TRBJ1-3, with no clear D. With 7 bases removed from V and 4 bases from J, the gap between germline ends came to 14 bases. The germline V gene has CDR1 MNHNY and CDR2 SVGAGI (reference sequence). This CDR3 has 14 residues. The CDR3 sequence: CASTLRAIGNTIYF. The CDR3, as DNA: TGTGCCAGCACTCTCCGGGCAATCGGAAACACCATATATTTT.

This clone is a singleton in its sample. This rearrangement joins TRBV28 to TRBJ1-5; TRBD1 might be the D (6 bases). Germline V CDR1 and CDR2: MDHEN, SYDVKM. The CDR3 has 15 residues. Trimming pared 5 bases from V and 2 bases from J, leaving 13 bases between. The CDR3 DNA sequence: TGTGCCAGCAGTCTCAGGGGTGGGGGCAATCAGCCCCAGCATTTT. Translation gives CASSLRGGGNQPQHF.

The genes are TRBV15 and TRBJ1-5; no firm D call. CDR3 length: 15 amino acids. Trimming pared 3 bases from V and 3 bases from J, leaving 12 bases between. Germline-derived CDR1 and CDR2 are LNHNV and YYDKDF (reference sequence). For the CDR3, the DNA is TGTGCCACCAGCAGGCGAACCGGGAACAATCAGCCCCAGCATTTT. Translating it yields CATSRRTGNNQPQHF.

This clone was found once. V and J are TRBV28 and TRBJ2-5; D uncertain. Trimming pared 4 bases from V and 1 base from J, leaving 7 bases between. Germline V gene sequence: CDR1 MDHEN, CDR2 SYDVKM. The CDR3 totals 13 residues. CDR3 residues: CASSWHSQETQYF. CDR3 in DNA: TGTGCCAGCAGTTGGCATTCCCAAGAGACCCAGTACTTC.

This chain links TRBV10-3 with TRBJ2-7, with D possibly matching TRBD1 (6 bases). The germline V and J ends were trimmed by 6 bases and 6 bases, with 21 bases remaining between them. The germline V gene has CDR1 ENHRY and CDR2 SYGVKD. The CDR3 has 15 amino acids. The CDR3 DNA reads TGTGCCATCAGGGATCAGGGGTACGGCCTAGGCGAGCAGTACTTC. Encoded protein: CAIRDQGYGLGEQYF.

The chain employs TRBV28 and TRBJ2-2; D remains ambiguous. The ends were cut back, 5 bases at V and 0 bases at J, with 4 bases in the middle. Germline V gene lookup returns CDR1 MDHEN and CDR2 SYDVKM. The CDR3 consists of 13 residues. The CDR3 sequence: CASSPPNTGELFF. The DNA of the CDR3 is TGTGCCAGCAGTCCTCCGAACACCGGGGAGCTGTTTTTT. Full variable domain (rest looked up from reference TRBV28 and TRBJ2-2): DVKVTQSSRYLVKRTGEKVFLECVQDMDHENMFWYRQDPGLGLRLIYFSYDVKMKEKGDIPEGYSVSREKKERFSLILESASTNQTSMYLCASSPPNTGELFFGEGSRLTVL.